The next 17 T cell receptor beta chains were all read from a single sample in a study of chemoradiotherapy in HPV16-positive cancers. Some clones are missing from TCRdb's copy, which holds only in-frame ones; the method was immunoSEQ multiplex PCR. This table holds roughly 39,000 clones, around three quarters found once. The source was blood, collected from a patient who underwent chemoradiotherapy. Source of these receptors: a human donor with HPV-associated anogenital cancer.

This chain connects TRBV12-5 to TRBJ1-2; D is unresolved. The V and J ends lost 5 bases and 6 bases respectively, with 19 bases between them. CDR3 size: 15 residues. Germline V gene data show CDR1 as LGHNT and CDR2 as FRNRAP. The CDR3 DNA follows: TGTGCTAGTGGTGCCCCCGAGGAACACGGCGATGGCTACACCTTC. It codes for CASGAPEEHGDGYTF.

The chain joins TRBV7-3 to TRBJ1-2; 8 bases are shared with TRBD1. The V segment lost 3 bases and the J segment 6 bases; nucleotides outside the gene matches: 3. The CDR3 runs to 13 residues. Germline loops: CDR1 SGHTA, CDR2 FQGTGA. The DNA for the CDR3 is TGTGCCAGCAGCTTCCAGGACAGGGATGGCTACACCTTC. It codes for CASSFQDRDGYTF.

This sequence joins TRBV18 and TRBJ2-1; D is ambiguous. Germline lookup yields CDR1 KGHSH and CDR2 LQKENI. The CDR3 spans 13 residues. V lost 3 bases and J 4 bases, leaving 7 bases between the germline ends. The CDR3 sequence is CASSPGQYNEQFF. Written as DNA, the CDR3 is TGTGCCAGCTCACCGGGCCAGTACAATGAGCAGTTCTTC.

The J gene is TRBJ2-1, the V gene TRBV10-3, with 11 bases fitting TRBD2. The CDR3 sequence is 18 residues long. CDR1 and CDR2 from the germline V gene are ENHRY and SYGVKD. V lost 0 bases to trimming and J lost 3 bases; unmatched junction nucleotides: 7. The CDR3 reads CAISESGLLAGVYNEQFF. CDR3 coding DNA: TGTGCCATCAGTGAGTCGGGACTACTAGCGGGGGTCTACAATGAGCAGTTCTTC.

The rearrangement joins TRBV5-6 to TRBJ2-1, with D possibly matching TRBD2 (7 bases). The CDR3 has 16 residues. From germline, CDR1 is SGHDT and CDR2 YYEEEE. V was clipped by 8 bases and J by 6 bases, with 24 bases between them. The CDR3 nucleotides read TGTGCCAGTTCGCGGGGGACACCGACGAGACTCAATGAGCAGTTCTTC. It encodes CASSRGTPTRLNEQFF.

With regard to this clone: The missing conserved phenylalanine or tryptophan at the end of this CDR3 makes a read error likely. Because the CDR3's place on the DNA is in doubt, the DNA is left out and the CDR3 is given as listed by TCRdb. This CDR3 is CASSQGSGGDRDGVGL. The chain carries TRBV4-1 and TRBJ2-3. The length of the CDR3 is 16 amino acids, counting both ends. Germline V lookup: CDR1 MGHRA, CDR2 YSYEKL.

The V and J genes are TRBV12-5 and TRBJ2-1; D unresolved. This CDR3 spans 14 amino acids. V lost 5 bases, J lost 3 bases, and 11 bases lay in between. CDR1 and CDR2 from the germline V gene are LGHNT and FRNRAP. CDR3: CASGLTALYNEQFF. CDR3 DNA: TGTGCTAGTGGTCTAACGGCTCTCTACAATGAGCAGTTCTTC.

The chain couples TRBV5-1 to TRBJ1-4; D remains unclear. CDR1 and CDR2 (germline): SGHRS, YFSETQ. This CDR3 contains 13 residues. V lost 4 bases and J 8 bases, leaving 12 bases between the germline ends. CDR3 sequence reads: CASSAGGDEKLFF. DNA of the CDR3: TGCGCCAGCAGCGCGGGAGGCGACGAAAAACTGTTTTTT.

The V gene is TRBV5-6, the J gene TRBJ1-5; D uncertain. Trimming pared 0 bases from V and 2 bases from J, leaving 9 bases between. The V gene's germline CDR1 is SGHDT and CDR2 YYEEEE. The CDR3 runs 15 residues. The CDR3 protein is CASSLGPRGNQPQHF. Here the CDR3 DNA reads TGTGCCAGCAGCTTGGGACCCCGGGGCAATCAGCCCCAGCATTTT.

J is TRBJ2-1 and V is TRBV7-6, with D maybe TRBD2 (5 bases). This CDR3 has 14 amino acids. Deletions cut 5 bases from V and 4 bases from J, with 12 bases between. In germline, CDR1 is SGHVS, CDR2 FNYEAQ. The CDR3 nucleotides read TGTGCCAGCAGCAGGGTAGCGAGTTACAATGAGCAGTTCTTC. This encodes CASSRVASYNEQFF. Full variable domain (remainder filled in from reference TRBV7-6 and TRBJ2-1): GAGVSQSPRYKVTKRGQDVALRCDPISGHVSLYWYRQALGQGPEFLTYFNYEAQQDKSGLPNDRFSAERPEGSISTLTIQRTEQRDSAMYRCASSRVASYNEQFFGPGTRLTVL.

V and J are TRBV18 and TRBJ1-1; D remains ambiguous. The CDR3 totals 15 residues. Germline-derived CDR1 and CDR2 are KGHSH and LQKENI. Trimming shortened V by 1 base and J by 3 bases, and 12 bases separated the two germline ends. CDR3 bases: TGTGCCAGCTCACCACGCTGGGGAGAGGACACTGAAGCTTTCTTT. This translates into CASSPRWGEDTEAFF.

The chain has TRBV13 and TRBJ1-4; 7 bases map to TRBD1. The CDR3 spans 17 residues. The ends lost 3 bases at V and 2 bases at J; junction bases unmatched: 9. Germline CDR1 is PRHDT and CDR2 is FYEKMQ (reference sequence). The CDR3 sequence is CASSLTTGRTTNEKLFF. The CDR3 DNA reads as TGTGCCAGCAGCTTGACGACAGGGAGGACTACTAATGAAAAACTGTTTTTT.

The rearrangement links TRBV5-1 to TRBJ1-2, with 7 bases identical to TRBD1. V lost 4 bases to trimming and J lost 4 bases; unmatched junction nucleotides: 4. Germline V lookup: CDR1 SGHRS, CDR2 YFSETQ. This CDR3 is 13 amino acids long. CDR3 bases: TGCGCCAGCAGCCCGGGACAGACCTATGGCTACACCTTC. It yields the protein CASSPGQTYGYTF.

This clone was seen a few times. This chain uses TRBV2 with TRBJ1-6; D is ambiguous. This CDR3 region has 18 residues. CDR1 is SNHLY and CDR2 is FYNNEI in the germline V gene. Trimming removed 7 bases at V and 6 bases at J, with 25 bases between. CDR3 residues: CASTNQPGFAASNSPLHF. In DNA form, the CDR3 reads TGTGCCAGCACTAATCAACCGGGGTTCGCCGCCAGTAATTCACCCCTCCACTTT.

CDR3 region: CASSLFSWDNLKQSNYGYTF. CDR3 in DNA: TGTGCCAGCAGTCTCTTCTCGTGGGACAACCTGAAACAATCTAACTATGGCTACACCTTC. The chain employs TRBV27 and TRBJ1-2; D might be TRBD1 (6 bases). Germline loops: CDR1 MNHEY, CDR2 SMNVEV (reference sequence). CDR3 size: 20 residues. The V end was cut by 5 bases, the J end by 0 bases, with 28 bases between.

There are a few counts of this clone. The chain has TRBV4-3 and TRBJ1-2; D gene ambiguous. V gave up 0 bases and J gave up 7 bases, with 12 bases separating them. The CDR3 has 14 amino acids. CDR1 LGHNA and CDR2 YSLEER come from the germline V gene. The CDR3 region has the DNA TGCGCCAGCAGCCAAGACCGGACGTCTACTGGCTACACCTTC. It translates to CASSQDRTSTGYTF.

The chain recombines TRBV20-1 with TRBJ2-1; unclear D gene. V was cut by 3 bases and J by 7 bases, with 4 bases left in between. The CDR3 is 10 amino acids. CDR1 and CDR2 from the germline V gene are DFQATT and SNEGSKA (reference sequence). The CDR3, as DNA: TGCAGTGCTAGCTTGAATGAGCAGTTCTTC. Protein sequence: CSASLNEQFF.